This T cell receptor (beta chain) emerged from a study of T cell responses to AZD1222 COVID-19 vaccine. Points on this clone: No antigen is known for it.

TCRdb's table, derived via immunoSEQ multiplex PCR, lists solely in-frame clones and lacks some. The sample records 140,000 to 150,000 clones, just under 95% being singletons. Regarding the study as a whole: Females made up more of the donors, who were largely white British, and clonal diversity may have come out too low. Of spike-specific TCRs, nearly half reportedly target regions left unmutated in variants. It was only after the peak T cell response that any repertoires were sampled. Rises in breadth and depth of Spike-specific TCRs came after two AZD1222 doses.

Germline V CDR1 and CDR2: MGHDK, SYGVNS. The CDR3 contains 15 residues. The J segment lost 3 bases and the V segment lost 3 bases, leaving 4 bases of the junction unmatched. V gene TRBV25-1 combines with J gene TRBJ1-1; TRBD1 aligns across 10 bases. Sample: peripheral blood, taken after recovery from COVID-19. This clonotype was obtained from an adult who had recovered from COVID-19. The DNA for the CDR3 is TGTGCCAGCAGTGACCCCGGGACAGGGGACACTGAAGCTTTCTTT. Translation: CASSDPGTGDTEAFF.